This T cell receptor beta chain emerged from a study of blood T cell repertoires in COVID-19. Study in general: Acute-phase and convalescent COVID-19 samples originated in the United States, Italy and Spain. From T cells, B-cell-depleted T cells, or PBMCs came the material, which was cDNA or gDNA.

Source study methods: It was from reference gene primer amplification that nucleated cell counts were estimated. Produced via immunoSEQ multiplex PCR; TCRdb's table is partial and in-frame only. Clonal size and the V and J genes are those of that table, whereas D and trimming came from the DNA. Among under 150,000 clones listed, 80% to 90% were seen once. V was cut by 0 bases and J by 4 bases, with 11 bases left in between. CDR1 is SGHNT and CDR2 is YYREEE in the germline V gene (reference sequence). CDR3 length: 16 residues. The rearrangement links TRBV5-4 to TRBJ2-6, with a tentative D call TRBD1 (7 bases). The origin of this receptor is a man in his fifties or sixties with active COVID-19. The sample comprised peripheral blood. The CDR3 loop is CASSLGRGAGANVLTF. The CDR3 DNA is TGTGCCAGCAGCTTGGGCAGGGGGGCAGGGGCCAACGTCCTGACTTTC.